The 20 T cell receptor beta chains reported below all come from one sample, sequenced in a study of CD8+CD57+ T cells in acquired aplastic anemia. The sequenced patients had an expansion of CD8+CD57+ cells seen by flow cytometry. Genomic DNA was employed as the template in profiling TCR beta VDJ and CDR3. TCRdb analysed the reads with MiXCR anew, one entry per CDR3 protein. Of about 120,000 distinct CDR3 sequences listed, about 60% were seen once; the top ten hold roughly 30%. Sequencing input: sorted CD4+, CD8+, or CD8+CD57+ T cells (not recorded which) from PBMCs. The receptors come from a human donor with aplastic anemia.

The chain joins TRBV19 to TRBJ2-1; either TRBD1 or TRBD2 may supply D (5 bases each). The CDR3 sequence is 14 residues long. V was cut by 3 bases and J by 6 bases, with 12 bases left in between. CDR1 is LNHDA, CDR2 SQIVND, per germline (reference sequence). The CDR3 loop reads CASSILGPTNEQFF. The CDR3, as DNA: TGTGCCAGTAGTATTCTGGGACCAACCAATGAGCAGTTCTTC.

The chain links TRBV30 to TRBJ2-7, with D unclear. The CDR3 extends over 14 amino acids. The V end lost 2 bases, the J end lost 5 bases, and 16 bases lay between the germline ends. Per germline, CDR1 GTSNPN and CDR2 SVGIG (reference sequence). This CDR3 is CAWSRKAAQDEQYF. The CDR3, as DNA: TGTGCCTGGAGTAGGAAGGCTGCCCAAGACGAGCAGTACTTC.

This clonotype appeared many times. The gene calls are TRBV27 and TRBJ1-6, with 10 bases aligning to TRBD1. The germline CDR1 and CDR2 sequences are MNHEY and SMNVEV (reference sequence). The CDR3 covers 15 residues. V was clipped by 7 bases and J by 11 bases; unmatched bases: 11. CDR3 amino acids: CASKSLTGQGTPLHF. The CDR3 DNA is TGTGCCAGCAAGTCTCTGACGGGACAGGGGACACCCCTCCACTTT.

Note on this clonotype: As the CDR3 is not closed by the conserved phenylalanine or tryptophan, this likely results from a read error. It is unclear where the CDR3 begins or ends on the DNA, so no DNA is shown, and the CDR3 is as TCRdb lists it. The genes are TRBV6-4 and TRBJ2-1; the table assigns TRBD2, which was not confirmed against the DNA. The V gene's germline CDR1 is MRHNA and CDR2 SNTAGT. The CDR3 spans 9 residues, counting both ends. CDR3: CASSDWGLL.

Here the CDR3 reads CASSQVGEETQYF. The CDR3 bases are TGTGCCAGCAGCCAAGTTGGGGAAGAGACCCAGTACTTC. The V call is TRBV7-9, the J call TRBJ2-5; the D is unclear. From germline, CDR1 is SEHNR and CDR2 FQNEAQ (reference sequence). V dropped 5 bases and J dropped 3 bases, with 10 bases sitting between them. The CDR3 extends over 13 amino acids.

The chain has TRBV5-6 and TRBJ2-2; TRBD1 or TRBD2 may be the D gene (6 bases each). Germline V gives CDR1 SGHDT, CDR2 YYEEEE. The CDR3 consists of 15 residues. Trimming stripped 8 bases from V and 2 bases from J, with 16 bases between. The CDR3 here is CASSDGGRNTGELFF. CDR3 coding DNA: TGTGCCAGTAGTGACGGGGGCCGAAACACCGGGGAGCTGTTTTTT.

This clonotype was detected ten times or more. This chain links TRBV4-2 with TRBJ2-7; a weak D match, TRBD1 (6 bases). Trimming stripped 1 base from V and 3 bases from J, with 7 bases between. From germline, CDR1 is LGHNA and CDR2 YNFKEQ. This CDR3 spans 13 amino acids. CDR3 DNA: TGTGCCAGCAGCCAAGGGACAGTCTACGAGCAGTACTTC. It is translated as CASSQGTVYEQYF.

The chain joins TRBV6-1 to TRBJ1-4; D not resolved. CDR1 MNHNS and CDR2 SASEGT come from the germline V gene. The germline V and J ends were trimmed by 3 bases and 6 bases, with 8 bases remaining between them. This CDR3 has 13 residues. In nucleotides, the CDR3 is TGTGCCAGCAGTGATCCAGGTTATGAAAAACTGTTTTTT. Protein product: CASSDPGYEKLFF.

The CDR3 spells CASSGMSNTEAFF. In DNA form, the CDR3 reads TGTGCCAGTAGTGGTATGTCGAACACTGAAGCTTTCTTT. This chain links TRBV19 with TRBJ1-1; D unclear. Germline CDR1 and CDR2: LNHDA and SQIVND (reference sequence). This CDR3 is 13 amino acids long. With 5 bases removed from V and 1 base from J, the gap between germline ends came to 8 bases.

Ten or more counts support this clonotype. The chain recombines TRBV7-2 with TRBJ2-7, with D possibly matching TRBD1 (6 bases). Germline V gene lookup returns CDR1 SGHTA and CDR2 FQGNSA. This CDR3 has 14 amino acids. V was trimmed by 5 bases and J by 3 bases, leaving 14 bases between them. CDR3: CASSLRRTDYEQYF. In nucleotides, the CDR3 is TGTGCCAGCAGCCTGCGGCGGACAGACTACGAGCAGTACTTC.

The count of this clonotype is one. The rearrangement joins TRBV24-1 to TRBJ2-2; 10 bases are a match to TRBD2. This CDR3 region has 17 residues. Unmatched junction bases numbered 3, after V lost 3 bases and J lost 0 bases. The germline gives CDR1 KGHDR, CDR2 SFDVKD. The CDR3: CATSDPTSGTNTGELFF. The CDR3 nucleotides are TGTGCCACCAGTGATCCTACTAGCGGGACGAACACCGGGGAGCTGTTTTTT.

This clonotype was recorded a few times. CDR3 DNA sequence: TGTGCCATCAGTGAGTCTAGAACTAGCACAGATACGCAGTATTTT. Amino acids: CAISESRTSTDTQYF. The rearrangement links TRBV10-3 to TRBJ2-3; D not resolved. Germline assignment: CDR1 ENHRY and CDR2 SYGVKD. CDR3 size: 15 residues. Trimming removed 0 bases at V and 0 bases at J, with 7 bases between.

The chain combines TRBV2 with TRBJ1-5, with D possibly TRBD1 on 5 matching bases. The V gene lost 4 bases and the J gene lost 0 bases, with 13 bases spanning the gap. This CDR3 is 16 amino acids long. Per germline, CDR1 SNHLY and CDR2 FYNNEI. The CDR3 loop reads CASSGTNSLSNQPQHF. The DNA for the CDR3 is TGTGCCAGCAGTGGGACAAATTCCCTTAGCAATCAGCCCCAGCATTTT.

This clonotype has only a few counts. The chain has TRBV10-2 and TRBJ1-2; the D gene is possibly TRBD1 (5 bases). Per the germline V gene, CDR1 is WSHSY and CDR2 is SAAADI. The CDR3 is 13 amino acids. The V and J ends lost 3 bases and 3 bases respectively, with 8 bases between them. The CDR3 protein is CASSEWGDYGYTF. As DNA, the CDR3 is TGCGCCAGCAGTGAATGGGGGGACTATGGCTACACCTTC.

The rearrangement links TRBV3-1 to TRBJ2-5; no firm D call. CDR1 is LGHDT, CDR2 YNNKEL, per germline (reference sequence). V lost 0 bases to trimming and J lost 5 bases, with 4 bases between them. CDR3 length: 12 residues. As DNA, the CDR3 is TGTGCCAGCAGCCAAGATTTGGAGACCCAGTACTTC. Translation: CASSQDLETQYF.

The chain carries TRBV25-1 and TRBJ2-7; D may be TRBD1 or TRBD2 (5 bases each). CDR1 and CDR2 from the germline V gene are MGHDK and SYGVNS. This CDR3 comprises 16 residues. The ends were cut back, 6 bases at V and 4 bases at J, with 22 bases in the middle. This chain's CDR3 is CASSLTGRPGQYEQYF. Here the CDR3 DNA reads TGTGCCAGCAGCTTAACGGGGCGCCCGGGGCAATACGAGCAGTACTTC.

Comment on this clonotype: Germline is not matched at one junction end, which may reflect a read error. The chain uses TRBV11-1 and TRBJ2-7, with D uncertain. In germline, CDR1 is SGHAT, CDR2 FQDESV (reference sequence). The length of the CDR3 is 15 residues. This CDR3 reads CASSLRHSSAPDRDF. CDR3 sequence (DNA): TGTGCCAGCAGCTTACGACACTCCTCGGCACCTGACCGGGACTTC. Using reference TRBV11-1 and TRBJ2-7 for the parts outside the CDR3, the full variable domain is EAEVAQSPRYKITEKSQAVAFWCDPISGHATLYWYRQILGQGPELLVQFQDESVVDDSQLPKDRFSAERLKGVDSTLKIQPAELGDSAMYLCASSLRHSSAPDRDFGPGTRLTVT.

This clonotype has only one observation. The rearrangement joins TRBV5-1 to TRBJ2-1; 7 nucleotides align to TRBD1. The CDR3 is 14 residues long. Germline-derived CDR1 and CDR2 are SGHRS and YFSETQ. V lost 4 bases and J lost 4; bases outside the gene matches: 5. CDR3 loop: CASSLGQEYNEQFF. CDR3 DNA: TGCGCCAGCAGCCTAGGACAGGAATACAATGAGCAGTTCTTC.

The genes are TRBV7-9 and TRBJ2-7, with D perhaps matching TRBD1 (6 bases). The germline gives CDR1 SEHNR, CDR2 FQNEAQ (reference sequence). CDR3 length equals 13 residues. The V end lost 5 bases, the J end lost 3 bases, and 11 bases lay between the germline ends. The CDR3 nucleotides are TGTGCCAGCAGCCCAGGGGTCTACTACGAGCAGTACTTC. This sequence encodes CASSPGVYYEQYF.

Notes on this clonotype: This may stem from a read error, because a much larger clone lies one nucleotide away. The chain joins TRBV5-6 to TRBJ2-5; a possible D gene is TRBD1 (7 bases). The CDR3 has 16 amino acids. V was trimmed by 4 bases and J by 5 bases, leaving 21 bases between them. CDR1 and CDR2 from the germline V gene are SGHDT and YYEEEE. CDR3 residues: CASSPGGTESRETQYF. The CDR3 nucleotides are TGTGCCAGCAGCCCAGGCGGGACAGAGAGCAGGGAGACCCAGTACTTC.